What follows are 11 T cell receptor beta chains derived from one specimen sequenced in a study of molecular identifiers for immune sequencing clone quantification. TCRdb ran MiXCR on the PCR reads and lists one entry per CDR3 protein. The sample consists of about half a million distinct CDR3 sequences, about 20% of them appearing once. Source material: naive CD8+ T cells from blood, with Jurkat cell RNA spiked in. Subset reported: FACS-sorted CD8+CD4-CCR7+CD45RA+ naive T cells. The receptors shown here come from a human donor in good health. Some libraries in this study had Jurkat cell RNA spiked in.

This clonotype was counted only a few times. The chain joins TRBV19 to TRBJ2-6; D is uncertain. The ends were cut back, 9 bases at V and 2 bases at J, with 11 bases in the middle. The CDR3 contains 14 residues. The germline CDR1 and CDR2 sequences are LNHDA and SQIVND (reference sequence). In DNA, the CDR3 is TGTGCCAGCGAGATGGGGACTGGGGCCAACGTCCTGACTTTC. It is translated as CASEMGTGANVLTF.

In regard to this clonotype: This may be a read error, as it is one base from a much larger clone. The rearrangement uses TRBV29-1 and TRBJ2-7; D tentatively reads TRBD1 or TRBD2 (5 bases each). CDR1 and CDR2 (germline): SQVTM, ANQGSEA. The CDR3 covers 11 residues. CDR3 coding DNA: TGCAGCGTTGAGGCGAGGGACGAGCAGCACTTC. Translation: CSVEARDEQHF.

This clonotype was found many times. This chain joins TRBV30 and TRBJ2-3, with a weak D call TRBD2 (5 bases). The CDR3 has 13 residues. V lost 2 bases and J lost 4, with 10 bases in between. From germline, CDR1 is GTSNPN and CDR2 SVGIG (reference sequence). This CDR3 reads CAWSFSAADTQYF. CDR3 coding DNA: TGTGCCTGGAGTTTTAGCGCGGCAGATACGCAGTATTTT.

The CDR3 DNA reads TGTGCCAGCAGCTATAGACTGGGGGAGCAGTACTTC. Its protein product is CASSYRLGEQYF. This sequence joins TRBV5-4 and TRBJ2-7; unclear D gene. Germline loops: CDR1 SGHNT, CDR2 YYREEE (reference sequence). Deletions cut 3 bases from V and 7 bases from J, with 11 bases between. The CDR3 has 12 amino acids.

On this clonotype: At one boundary the junction diverges from the germline segment, which might be a read error. CDR3: CASSGLAPPLTSSYNERFF. The CDR3, as DNA: TGTGCCAGCTCGGGACTAGCTCCCCCCCTAACCAGTTCCTACAATGAGCGGTTCTTC. The chain has TRBV5-3 and TRBJ2-1, with 9 bases matching TRBD2. TRBV5-3 qualifies as an ORF whose function is uncertain. The CDR3 sequence is 19 residues long.

As to this clonotype: This may come from a read error, since a much larger clone is one base off. The chain employs TRBV19 and TRBJ2-3; a possible D gene is TRBD2 (7 bases). The CDR3 runs 15 residues. The germline gives CDR1 LNHDA, CDR2 SQIVND (reference sequence). As DNA, the CDR3 is TGTGCCAGTTGTATCCAGGGAGGGACATCAGATACGCAGTATTTT. This codes for CASCIQGGTSDTQYF. Drawing the rest from reference TRBV19 and TRBJ2-3, the complete variable domain is DGGITQSPKYLFRKEGQNVTLSCEQNLNHDAMYWYRQDPGQGLRLIYYSQIVNDFQKGDIAEGYSVSREKKESFPLTVTSAQKNPTAFYLCASCIQGGTSDTQYFGPGTRLTVL.

There are many counts of this clonotype. The chain employs TRBV5-8 and TRBJ2-5, with D perhaps TRBD2 (6 bases). Trimming stripped 3 bases from V and 0 bases from J, with 9 bases between. Germline V gene sequence: CDR1 SGHTS, CDR2 YDEGEE. The CDR3 has 14 residues. The CDR3 spells CASSWAGYQETQYF. Here the CDR3 DNA reads TGTGCCAGCAGCTGGGCGGGGTACCAAGAGACCCAGTACTTC.

This clonotype showed up many times. V gene TRBV18 combines with J gene TRBJ2-7; 9 bases map to TRBD1. J lost 1 base, V lost 3 bases, and 4 bases had no gene match. The CDR3 extends over 15 amino acids. CDR1 KGHSH and CDR2 LQKENI come from the germline V gene. The CDR3 DNA reads as TGTGCCAGCTCACCGCGGGACAGGGAGTCCTACGAGCAGTACTTC. Translating gives CASSPRDRESYEQYF.

The chain couples TRBV3-2 to TRBJ2-2. TRBV3-2 counts as a pseudogene. This CDR3 is built from 14 residues. Written as DNA, the CDR3 is TGTGCCAGCAGCCAAGATTGGTCAGACGGGGAGCTGTTTTTT. This gives the protein CASSQDWSDGELFF.

This clonotype was recorded many times. The chain combines TRBV4-3 with TRBJ2-5; 9 bases agree with TRBD2. J was trimmed by 5 bases and V by 2 bases; bases with no gene match: 15. This CDR3 region has 18 residues. CDR1 is LGHNA, CDR2 YSLEER, per germline. The CDR3 sequence: CASSQYLAGKDVTETQYF. CDR3 sequence (DNA): TGCGCCAGCAGCCAATATCTAGCGGGAAAGGACGTTACGGAGACCCAGTACTTC.

This chain uses TRBV15 with TRBJ2-1; a weak D match, TRBD2 (6 bases). Trimming left V 1 base short and J 4 bases short, with 20 bases between. The CDR3 is made up of 18 amino acids. Germline V lookup: CDR1 LNHNV, CDR2 YYDKDF (reference sequence). CDR3 residues: CATSRGLGVGVGYNEQFF. The CDR3 DNA reads as TGTGCCACCAGCAGAGGACTAGGGGTAGGCGTAGGATACAATGAGCAGTTCTTC. Full variable domain (outside the CDR3, taken from reference TRBV15 and TRBJ2-1): DAMVIQNPRYQVTQFGKPVTLSCSQTLNHNVMYWYQQKSSQAPKLLFHYYDKDFNNEADTPDNFQSRRPNTSFCFLDIRSPGLGDTAMYLCATSRGLGVGVGYNEQFFGPGTRLTVL.